This entry features one T cell receptor beta chain sequence. Its antigen is as yet unknown. CDR3 length equals 13 residues. The V end lost 4 bases, the J end lost 3 bases, and 6 bases lay between the germline ends. Germline CDR1 reads LGHNA; CDR2 reads YNFKEQ. This record belongs to a study of post-analysis software for immune sequencing data. Study-wide results and caveats: A few TRBV segments occurring more often in patients than controls included TRBV5-6, TRBV5-1 and TRBV20-1. Under the F measure, samples that were prepared in one batch clustered strongly together.

Unique molecular identifiers were carried by the TCR beta cDNA libraries. The authors obtained about 520,000 cDNA molecules from roughly 1 to 10 million T cells. A single record per CDR3 protein comes from TCRdb applying MiXCR to the PCR reads. Among about 190,000 distinct CDR3 sequences, over 25% were seen once, and the ten largest hold roughly 3.5%. This rearrangement joins TRBV4-2 to TRBJ1-4; no reliable D call. Sequenced: blood. The receptor comes from a girl aged 2 to 17 with multiple sclerosis. The CDR3 loop reads CASSPEPNEKLFF. CDR3 coding DNA: TGTGCCAGCAGCCCAGAACCTAATGAAAAACTGTTTTTT.